This passage covers 21 T cell receptor beta chains from one sample sequenced in a study of blood T cell repertoires in COVID-19. The table came from immunoSEQ multiplex PCR; TCRdb's copy has only in-frame clones and leaves some out. Found here are more than 100,000 clones, 75% to 90% of them singletons; the top ten hold less than 5%. The sequenced sample was peripheral blood. The receptor set was obtained from a man aged 35 to 55 with acute or convalescent COVID-19.

The rearrangement joins TRBV12-3 or TRBV12-4 to TRBJ2-7; D may be TRBD1 (5 bases). There are 13 residues in the CDR3. The ends were cut back, 2 bases at V and 3 bases at J, with 8 bases in the middle. CDR3 sequence reads: CASSLRGGYEQYF. Written as DNA, the CDR3 is TGTGCCAGCAGTTTAAGGGGCGGCTACGAGCAGTACTTC.

J is TRBJ2-1 and V is TRBV9, with 7 bases lining up with TRBD2. This CDR3 is 14 amino acids long. With V trimmed by 5 bases and J by 6 bases, 8 bases remained unmatched. Per germline, CDR1 SGDLS and CDR2 YYNGEE. The CDR3 here is CASRPGLPSNEQFF. CDR3 coding DNA: TGTGCCAGCAGACCGGGACTACCGAGCAATGAGCAGTTCTTC.

V gene TRBV29-1 combines with J gene TRBJ2-1, with D possibly matching TRBD2 (5 bases). CDR3 size: 13 residues. V gave up 7 bases and J gave up 4 bases, with 14 bases separating them. Per the germline V gene, CDR1 is SQVTM and CDR2 is ANQGSEA. The CDR3 region has the DNA TGCAGCGCACTTGGAGGCAGGTACAATGAGCAGTTCTTC. Protein sequence: CSALGGRYNEQFF.

This chain connects TRBV4-1 to TRBJ2-7; tentative D call: TRBD1 (5 bases). The V end was cut by 3 bases, the J end by 0 bases, with 9 bases between. This CDR3 is built from 14 residues. The germline CDR1 and CDR2 sequences are MGHRA and YSYEKL. The CDR3, as DNA: TGCGCCAGCAGCCACAGGGATCGCTCCTACGAGCAGTACTTC. It is translated as CASSHRDRSYEQYF.

The chain is built from TRBV14 and TRBJ1-2; tentatively, D is TRBD1 (5 bases). Germline loops: CDR1 SGHDN, CDR2 FVKESK. V lost 5 bases and J 6 bases, leaving 19 bases between the germline ends. The CDR3 runs 15 residues. The CDR3 here is CASSARQGTVNGYTF. DNA for the CDR3: TGTGCCAGCAGCGCTCGGCAGGGTACAGTAAATGGCTACACCTTC.

This clone came up once. V usage is TRBV3-1 (or the pseudogene TRBV3-2) and J usage is TRBJ2-7; 12 bases agree with TRBD2. This CDR3 is built from 16 residues. Germline-derived CDR1 and CDR2 are LGHDT and YNNKEL (reference sequence). The ends lost 0 bases at V and 5 bases at J; junction bases unmatched: 5. DNA for the CDR3: TGTGCCAGCAGCCAAGATATAACTAGCGGGAGGAACGAGCAGTACTTC. Translating it yields CASSQDITSGRNEQYF.

The V and J genes are TRBV14 and TRBJ2-2, with TRBD2 as a possible D gene (6 bases). From germline, CDR1 is SGHDN and CDR2 FVKESK. The CDR3 runs 14 residues. Deletions cut 5 bases from V and 1 base from J, with 8 bases between. As DNA, the CDR3 is TGTGCCAGCAGCGGGACTCAGAACACCGGGGAGCTGTTTTTT. It translates to CASSGTQNTGELFF. Filled out from reference TRBV14 and TRBJ2-2, the complete variable domain reads EAGVTQFPSHSVIEKGQTVTLRCDPISGHDNLYWYRRVMGKEIKFLLHFVKESKQDESGMPNNRFLAERTGGTYSTLKVQPAELEDSGVYFCASSGTQNTGELFFGEGSRLTVL.

The chain is built from TRBV19 and TRBJ1-3; D is perhaps TRBD1 (5 bases). This CDR3 spans 15 amino acids. V was cut by 4 bases and J by 2 bases, with 12 bases left in between. The germline gives CDR1 LNHDA, CDR2 SQIVND (reference sequence). The DNA of the CDR3 is TGTGCCAGTAGTACCACCACAGGACCTGGAAACACCATATATTTT. It yields the protein CASSTTTGPGNTIYF.

The chain joins TRBV5-1 to TRBJ2-7, with 8 bases that match TRBD2. The junction had 9 bases not matched to a gene; V was cut back by 3 bases and J by 1 base. Germline CDR1 SGHRS, CDR2 YFSETQ. The CDR3 sequence is 16 residues long. The DNA of the CDR3 is TGCGCCAGCAGCTGGGGGGCCGGGACTAGTTCCTACGAGCAGTACTTC. This gives the protein CASSWGAGTSSYEQYF.

This chain joins TRBV3-1 (or the pseudogene TRBV3-2) and TRBJ2-1, with TRBD2 matching over 13 bases. The V segment lost 4 bases and the J segment 10 bases; nucleotides outside the gene matches: 10. The V gene's germline CDR1 is LGHDT and CDR2 YNNKEL (reference sequence). The CDR3 loop spans 16 amino acids. The CDR3 loop reads CASSPSRLAGGGEQFF. The CDR3 coding sequence is TGTGCCAGCAGCCCCTCGAGACTAGCGGGAGGCGGGGAGCAGTTCTTC.

This chain joins TRBV4-2 and TRBJ2-7; 7 nucleotides agree with TRBD1. With 5 bases clipped from V and 1 base from J, the junction kept 5 bases outside the gene matches. The germline gives CDR1 LGHNA, CDR2 YNFKEQ. The CDR3 contains 14 residues. DNA of the CDR3: TGTGCCAGCAGCGATGGGGACAGTTCCTACGAGCAGTACTTC. It codes for CASSDGDSSYEQYF.

This clone turned up a few times. V is TRBV11-2 and J is TRBJ1-1, with 7 bases identical to TRBD1. V was pared by 5 bases and J by 0 bases, with 3 bases of the junction left unmatched. The germline V gene encodes CDR1 SGHAT and CDR2 FQNNGV. CDR3 length: 14 amino acids. The CDR3 region has the DNA TGTGCCAGCAGCATCGACAGGGTGAACACTGAAGCTTTCTTT. Encoded protein: CASSIDRVNTEAFF.

The chain uses TRBV6-5 and TRBJ2-1; TRBD1 matches 9 bases. Unmatched junction bases numbered 6, after V lost 2 bases and J lost 4 bases. The CDR3 consists of 16 residues. Germline V gene sequence: CDR1 MNHEY, CDR2 SVGAGI. The CDR3 nucleotides read TGTGCCAGCAGTTACGAGTGGACAGGGGCTTACAATGAGCAGTTCTTC. Protein product: CASSYEWTGAYNEQFF.

This chain joins TRBV4-2 and TRBJ1-2; D not certain. CDR3 length equals 14 residues. The germline V gene has CDR1 LGHNA and CDR2 YNFKEQ. With 4 bases removed from V and 1 base from J, the gap between germline ends came to 10 bases. The DNA for the CDR3 is TGTGCCAGCAGCCCCACCGGGATTAACTATGGCTACACCTTC. Translation: CASSPTGINYGYTF.

V and J are TRBV5-5 and TRBJ1-3; D remains unclear. Germline CDR1 and CDR2: SGHKS and YYEKEE (reference sequence). The CDR3 has 13 amino acids. Trimming left V 2 bases short and J 1 base short, with 4 bases between. This CDR3 reads CASSFQSGNTIYF. CDR3 DNA: TGTGCCAGCAGCTTCCAATCTGGAAACACCATATATTTT.

This clone was counted only a few times. This chain joins TRBV5-1 and TRBJ1-1; 10 bases align to TRBD1. The length of the CDR3 is 17 residues. Germline lookup yields CDR1 SGHRS and CDR2 YFSETQ. V was pared by 4 bases and J by 4 bases, with 13 bases of the junction left unmatched. Here the CDR3 DNA reads TGCGCCAGCAGCCAAAATCCACCGGGACAGGGGTCCACTGAAGCTTTCTTT. Its translation: CASSQNPPGQGSTEAFF.

The genes are TRBV6-2 or TRBV6-3 and TRBJ2-7; tentatively, D is TRBD2 (6 bases). The CDR3 totals 16 residues. V shed 2 bases and J shed 0 bases, with 14 bases lying between them. From germline, CDR1 is MNHEY and CDR2 SVGEGT. CDR3 sequence (DNA): TGTGCCAGCAGTTACGGGGCTTGGGAGGCCTCCTACGAGCAGTACTTC. Translated: CASSYGAWEASYEQYF.

The chain employs TRBV4-2 and TRBJ2-3, with 7 bases lining up with TRBD1. V shed 1 base, J shed 3 bases, and the junction held 7 bases outside the gene matches. CDR1 and CDR2 (germline): LGHNA, YNFKEQ. The CDR3 totals 16 residues. CDR3 amino acids: CASSQAPRQGTDTQYF. In DNA, the CDR3 is TGTGCCAGCAGCCAAGCCCCGAGACAGGGAACAGATACGCAGTATTTT.

The chain is built from TRBV4-2 and TRBJ1-2, with TRBD1 identical over 8 bases. Germline V gene sequence: CDR1 LGHNA, CDR2 YNFKEQ. J was trimmed by 4 bases and V by 4 bases; bases with no gene match: 8. This CDR3 comprises 15 residues. The CDR3 coding sequence is TGTGCCAGCAGCCCGCCGGGACAGGCCACCTATGGCTACACCTTC. It yields the protein CASSPPGQATYGYTF.

This clone was observed a handful of times. The V call is TRBV3-1 (or the pseudogene TRBV3-2), the J call TRBJ1-5, with D tentatively TRBD1 (5 bases). The germline gives CDR1 LGHDT, CDR2 YNNKEL (reference sequence). Trimming cost V 3 bases and J 4 bases, with 13 bases left between them. This CDR3 spans 15 amino acids. The CDR3 coding sequence is TGTGCCAGCAGCCAGGGGGTGGGGGGGAATCAGCCCCAGCATTTT. As protein: CASSQGVGGNQPQHF.

This clone occurred once. This chain connects TRBV7-6 to TRBJ1-2; no clear D. Germline V gene data show CDR1 as SGHVS and CDR2 as FNYEAQ. Trimming stripped 3 bases from V and 5 bases from J, with 7 bases between. The CDR3 covers 12 residues. CDR3 region: CASSLTGYGYTF. The CDR3 region has the DNA TGTGCCAGCAGCTTGACTGGGTATGGCTACACCTTC.